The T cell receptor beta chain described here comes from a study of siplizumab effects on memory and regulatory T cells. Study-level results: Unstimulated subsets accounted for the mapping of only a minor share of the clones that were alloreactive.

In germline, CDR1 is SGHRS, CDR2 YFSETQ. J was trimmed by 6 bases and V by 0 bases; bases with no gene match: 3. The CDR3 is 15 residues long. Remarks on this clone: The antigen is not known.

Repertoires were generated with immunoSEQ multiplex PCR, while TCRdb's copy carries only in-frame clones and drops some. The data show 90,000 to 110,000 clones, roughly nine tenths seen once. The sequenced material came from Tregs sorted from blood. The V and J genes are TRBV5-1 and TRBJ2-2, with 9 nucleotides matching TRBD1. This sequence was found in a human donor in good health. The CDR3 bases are TGCGCCAGCAGCTTGGGGACAGGGGTCGCCGGGGAGCTGTTTTTT. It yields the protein CASSLGTGVAGELFF.